This TCR beta chain comes out of a study of long-term antiretroviral therapy in people with HIV. They ran version v3.0 of the immunoSEQ assay at survey level. This table comes from immunoSEQ multiplex PCR, and its TCRdb copy is limited to in-frame clones, with some not included. The sample has about 25,000 clones, under 80% seen once; the top ten hold around 10%. Every donor contributed at least one pre-ART and at least two post-ART PBMC samples. Treatment locations for all participants with HIV were in the United States. Going into DNA extraction, samples held roughly 0.95-10 million cryopreserved PBMC. CDR3 length equals 15 residues. Per the germline V gene, CDR1 is LGHNA and CDR2 is YSLEER. The V gene lost 1 base and the J gene lost 1 base, with 10 bases spanning the gap.

V is TRBV4-3 and J is TRBJ1-2; no reliable D call. This TCR derives from a woman between 40 and 55 years old with HIV. The source material was unsorted PBMCs, sampled 1.1 years before starting antiretroviral therapy. The CDR3 nucleotides are TGCGCCAGCAGCCAAGGACTTGGATTTAACTATGGCTACACCTTC. Its translation is CASSQGLGFNYGYTF.